The sequence of this T cell receptor (beta chain) was determined in a study of glioma-infiltrating T cells. There are 12 residues in the CDR3. Germline-derived CDR1 and CDR2 are MDHEN and SYDVKM. A word on this clonotype: The antigen is not known. A junction boundary mismatches the germline segment, possibly from a read error.

Amplification of TCR alpha and beta CDR3 regions from RNA used iRepertoire nested multiplex PCR. One-step reverse transcription and amplification started from around 100-400 ng of tissue mRNA or PBMC total RNA. TCRdb re-called the multiplex PCR reads with MiXCR, one entry per CDR3 protein. The profile shows 150,000 to 200,000 distinct CDR3 sequences, roughly 45% of them singletons. Study outcomes and limitations: Only very few CDR3 sequences appeared in both tissue and blood. Non-neoplastic patients had below-expected tissue-blood divergence, while all gliomas exceeded expectation.

This clonotype was obtained from a human donor with low-grade glioma or glioblastoma, undergoing nonglioma brain surgery, or in good health (not recorded which). The sequenced sample was glioma tissue, nonneoplastic brain tissue, or PBMCs (not recorded which). This sequence joins TRBV28 and TRBJ1-1, with a possible D match to TRBD1 (5 bases). This CDR3 reads CASIWGGTEVYF. DNA for the CDR3: TGTGCCAGCATTTGGGGGGGTACTGAAGTTTACTTT.